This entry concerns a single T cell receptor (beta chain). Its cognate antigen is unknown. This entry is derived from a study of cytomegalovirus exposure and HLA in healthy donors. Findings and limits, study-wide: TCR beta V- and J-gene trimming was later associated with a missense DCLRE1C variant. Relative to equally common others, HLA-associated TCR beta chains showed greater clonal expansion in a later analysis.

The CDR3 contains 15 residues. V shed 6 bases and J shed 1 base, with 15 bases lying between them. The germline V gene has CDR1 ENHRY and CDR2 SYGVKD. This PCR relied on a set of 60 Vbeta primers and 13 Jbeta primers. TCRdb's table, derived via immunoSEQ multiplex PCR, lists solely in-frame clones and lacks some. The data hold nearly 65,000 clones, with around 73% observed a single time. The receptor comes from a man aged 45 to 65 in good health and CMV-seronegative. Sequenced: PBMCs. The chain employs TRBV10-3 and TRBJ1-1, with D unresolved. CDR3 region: CAISPRGGSNTEAFF. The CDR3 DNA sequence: TGTGCCATCAGCCCACGGGGAGGCTCGAACACTGAAGCTTTCTTT.